This T cell receptor (beta chain) was documented in a study of cytomegalovirus exposure and HLA in healthy donors. This clone occurred a few times. The PCR had 60 Vbeta and 13 Jbeta primers. Clones were read by immunoSEQ multiplex PCR, and TCRdb kept only the in-frame ones, dropping some. The profile shows about 120,000 clones, about three quarters of them singletons. The receptor was derived from a woman aged 40 to 49 in good health and CMV-seronegative. Sequencing input: PBMCs.

The chain's CDR3 is CASSPEAAGNTIYF. The CDR3 nucleotides read TGTGCCAGCAGCCCAGAGGCCGCCGGAAACACCATATATTTT. This rearrangement joins TRBV7-6 to TRBJ1-3; unclear D gene. The V end was cut by 5 bases, the J end by 4 bases, with 12 bases between. The CDR3 totals 14 residues. CDR1 and CDR2 from the germline V gene are SGHVS and FNYEAQ.